These 13 T cell receptor beta chains were all obtained from the same sample, sequenced in a study of blood T cell repertoires in COVID-19. The table came from immunoSEQ multiplex PCR; TCRdb's copy has only in-frame clones and leaves some out. The sample includes about 280,000 clones, roughly 80% of them seen just once. The sample taken for sequencing was PBMCs or T cells enriched from blood (not recorded which). The receptors were gathered from a man in his forties who had been exposed to COVID-19.

CDR3 in amino acids: CASSFDRDYNEQFF. CDR3 nucleotides: TGTGCCAGCAGTTTTGATAGAGATTACAATGAGCAGTTCTTC. The chain is built from TRBV28 and TRBJ2-1, with unresolved D. Trimming pared 3 bases from V and 4 bases from J, leaving 10 bases between. The CDR3 has 14 residues. CDR1 MDHEN and CDR2 SYDVKM come from the germline V gene.

The rearrangement links TRBV5-1 to TRBJ1-1; tentatively, D is TRBD1 (5 bases). V was clipped by 0 bases and J by 0 bases, with 15 bases between them. The CDR3 extends over 17 amino acids. Per germline, CDR1 SGHRS and CDR2 YFSETQ. The CDR3 loop is CASSLVRGAEMNTEAFF. For the CDR3, the DNA is TGCGCCAGCAGCTTGGTGCGCGGGGCCGAGATGAACACTGAAGCTTTCTTT.

The chain joins TRBV24-1 to TRBJ2-1; the D is unclear. The CDR3 is 12 residues long. Trimming cost V 5 bases and J 4 bases, with 5 bases left between them. CDR1 and CDR2 from the germline V gene are KGHDR and SFDVKD. As DNA, the CDR3 is TGTGCCACCAGTGGCCAGTACAATGAGCAGTTCTTC. As protein: CATSGQYNEQFF.

V and J are TRBV9 and TRBJ1-5, with TRBD1 identical over 7 bases. Germline CDR1 and CDR2: SGDLS and YYNGEE. V was pared by 0 bases and J by 9 bases, with 6 bases of the junction left unmatched. The CDR3 totals 14 residues. The CDR3 sequence is CASSVATGSWPQHF. As DNA, the CDR3 is TGTGCCAGCAGCGTAGCGACAGGGAGTTGGCCCCAGCATTTT.

V is TRBV21-1 and J is TRBJ1-3. TRBV21-1 is recorded as a pseudogene. The length of the CDR3 is 16 residues. The CDR3 region is CASSKAPEISGNTIYF. In DNA, the CDR3 is TGTGCCAGCAGCAAAGCCCCGGAGATCTCTGGAAACACCATATATTTT.

CDR3 loop: CASRGGGETQYF. In nucleotides, the CDR3 is TGCGCCAGCCGCGGGGGTGGAGAGACCCAGTACTTC. This chain joins TRBV5-1 and TRBJ2-5; TRBD2 agrees at 7 bases. Germline-derived CDR1 and CDR2 are SGHRS and YFSETQ. The length of the CDR3 is 12 residues. J was trimmed by 4 bases and V by 7 bases; bases with no gene match: 4. Supplemented by reference TRBV5-1 and TRBJ2-5, the full variable domain reads KAGVTQTPRYLIKTRGQQVTLSCSPISGHRSVSWYQQTPGQGLQFLFEYFSETQRNKGNFPGRFSGRQFSNSRSEMNVSTLELGDSALYLCASRGGGETQYFGPGTRLLVL.

This sequence joins TRBV5-1 and TRBJ1-3; D is possibly TRBD1 (5 bases). CDR1 is SGHRS and CDR2 is YFSETQ in the germline V gene. Trimming pared 0 bases from V and 4 bases from J, leaving 17 bases between. The CDR3 length is 17 residues. The CDR3 DNA sequence: TGCGCCAGCAGCTTGGCCCCGGGTGTGGGGCTGGGAAACACCATATATTTT. This encodes CASSLAPGVGLGNTIYF.

The rearrangement joins TRBV27 to TRBJ1-5; perhaps TRBD1 as D (6 bases). V lost 5 bases to trimming and J lost 3 bases, with 17 bases between them. Germline assignment: CDR1 MNHEY and CDR2 SMNVEV (reference sequence). This CDR3 contains 16 residues. The chain's CDR3 is CASSPNLGDINQPQHF. The CDR3 DNA sequence: TGTGCCAGCAGTCCCAACCTGGGGGACATCAATCAGCCCCAGCATTTT.

The chain carries TRBV6-5 and TRBJ1-2; D perhaps matches TRBD1 (5 bases). CDR1 and CDR2 from the germline V gene are MNHEY and SVGAGI. The CDR3 runs 14 residues. The V and J ends lost 5 bases and 4 bases respectively, with 14 bases between them. The CDR3 coding sequence is TGTGCCAGCAGTCACGGTGACAGACTCTATGGCTACACCTTC. Protein product: CASSHGDRLYGYTF.

CDR3 sequence: CASSYTGGTYEQYF. Here the CDR3 DNA reads TGTGCCAGCAGCTACACAGGGGGTACCTACGAGCAGTACTTC. The chain recombines TRBV4-2 with TRBJ2-7, with 8 bases aligning to TRBD1. The CDR3 length is 14 residues. J was trimmed by 2 bases and V by 5 bases; bases with no gene match: 5. The germline CDR1 and CDR2 sequences are LGHNA and YNFKEQ.

The rearrangement uses TRBV7-2 and TRBJ2-7; TRBD1 aligns across 11 bases. CDR1 is SGHTA, CDR2 FQGNSA, per germline. V was clipped by 0 bases and J by 6 bases; unmatched bases: 4. The length of the CDR3 is 15 residues. The CDR3 DNA sequence: TGTGCCAGCAGCTTAGCCCCCGGGACAGGGGGCGAGCAGTACTTC. Amino acids: CASSLAPGTGGEQYF.

The chain employs TRBV11-3 and TRBJ2-3; 9 bases match TRBD2. Germline V gene lookup returns CDR1 SGHNT and CDR2 YENEEA. This CDR3 region has 18 residues. V shed 6 bases and J 2 bases; nucleotides not matched to a gene: 15. The CDR3 loop reads CASSYWFLAGPNTDTQYF. The CDR3 region has the DNA TGTGCCAGCAGTTATTGGTTTCTAGCGGGGCCTAACACAGATACGCAGTATTTT.

The rearrangement links TRBV28 to TRBJ1-1; TRBD1 is a possible D gene (5 bases). Germline assignment: CDR1 MDHEN and CDR2 SYDVKM. V was trimmed by 7 bases and J by 0 bases, leaving 9 bases between them. CDR3 length equals 13 residues. The CDR3 protein is CASKEGMNTEAFF. DNA of the CDR3: TGTGCCAGCAAGGAGGGGATGAACACTGAAGCTTTCTTT.